The 22 T cell receptor beta chains presented below share a single source sample, sequenced in a study of T cells in Graves' hyperthyroidism and ophthalmopathy. The investigators amplified TCR beta CDR3 regions from RNA transcripts. Carried out on the TCR CDR3, a first-round RT-PCR used the HTBI primer set. TCRdb reprocessed the multiplex PCR reads with MiXCR, giving one entry per CDR3 protein. The sample has about 420,000 distinct CDR3 sequences, roughly an eighth seen once. Sequenced input: blood. These receptors came from a woman younger than 35 with Graves' hyperthyroidism.

Ten or more counts support this clonotype. The chain recombines TRBV2 with TRBJ1-2; D gene uncertain. The germline CDR1 and CDR2 sequences are SNHLY and FYNNEI. This CDR3 region has 14 residues. V shed 4 bases and J shed 8 bases, with 17 bases lying between them. The CDR3 reads CASSGGEGEGGYTF. Here the CDR3 DNA reads TGTGCCAGCAGTGGTGGTGAGGGAGAGGGAGGCTACACCTTC.

This clonotype came up many times. The chain employs TRBV27 and TRBJ2-2; TRBD2 agrees at 14 bases. The CDR3 loop spans 17 amino acids. Germline trimming cut 5 bases from V and 4 bases from J; bases unmatched to any gene: 6. Germline CDR1 and CDR2: MNHEY and SMNVEV (reference sequence). CDR3: CASSPWGLAGATGELFF. In DNA form, the CDR3 reads TGTGCCAGCAGTCCCTGGGGACTAGCGGGAGCCACCGGGGAGCTGTTTTTT.

Many counts were recorded for this clonotype. The chain carries TRBV24-1 and TRBJ2-1; 7 nucleotides line up with TRBD2. Germline CDR1 and CDR2: KGHDR and SFDVKD. This CDR3 is built from 15 residues. The V and J ends lost 2 bases and 5 bases, in that order; junction bases with no gene match: 5. CDR3 region: CATSDSLGLDNEQFF. CDR3 sequence (DNA): TGTGCCACCAGTGATTCGCTCGGACTAGACAATGAGCAGTTCTTC.

This clonotype was counted between two and nine times. The V call is TRBV20-1, the J call TRBJ2-2; no firm D call. V shed 0 bases and J shed 5 bases, with 10 bases lying between them. Germline V gene sequence: CDR1 DFQATT, CDR2 SNEGSKA (reference sequence). CDR3 length: 14 amino acids. CDR3 sequence: CSARDRQKTGELFF. The DNA for the CDR3 is TGCAGTGCTAGAGATAGGCAAAAAACCGGGGAGCTGTTTTTT.

This clonotype occurred many times. The V call is TRBV7-2, the J call TRBJ2-1, with 9 bases matching TRBD2. V lost 3 bases and J lost 9; bases outside the gene matches: 15. This CDR3 region has 17 residues. Germline V gene sequence: CDR1 SGHTA, CDR2 FQGNSA. The CDR3 sequence is CASSFGVGLAGRGEQFF. CDR3 in DNA: TGTGCCAGCAGCTTCGGCGTCGGGCTAGCGGGACGGGGTGAGCAGTTCTTC.

CDR3 protein: CASSLVEIYEQYF. The CDR3 DNA is TGTGCCAGCAGCTTGGTGGAGATCTACGAGCAGTACTTC. V usage is TRBV5-6 and J usage is TRBJ2-7; the D is unclear. This CDR3 region has 13 residues. The germline V gene has CDR1 SGHDT and CDR2 YYEEEE. Trimming removed 0 bases from V and 3 bases from J, with 7 bases in between.

This clonotype was seen at least ten times. The gene calls are TRBV28 and TRBJ2-5; D is possibly TRBD1 or TRBD2 (5 bases each). The CDR3 is 15 amino acids. Germline V gene lookup returns CDR1 MDHEN and CDR2 SYDVKM. The V and J ends lost 1 base and 5 bases respectively, with 14 bases between them. The CDR3 sequence: CASSLLSGLGETQYF. The CDR3 DNA sequence: TGTGCCAGCAGTTTATTATCGGGGCTCGGGGAGACCCAGTACTTC.

As for this clonotype: A much larger clone lies one base from this, so it may be a read error. The chain carries TRBV4-1 and TRBJ1-1; D unclear. This CDR3 is 15 amino acids long. CDR1 is MGHRA, CDR2 YSYEKL, per germline. V was shortened by 2 bases and J by 1 base, with 11 bases between the two germline ends. DNA for the CDR3: TGCGCCAGCAGCCAATACTACGGGGAGAACACTGAAGCTTTCTTT. Its protein is CASSQYYGENTEAFF.

This clonotype has ten or more counts. This chain uses TRBV10-2 with TRBJ1-2; weak D call: TRBD1 (5 bases). Germline values: CDR1 WSHSY, CDR2 SAAADI. This CDR3 has 14 amino acids. V lost 6 bases and J 1 base, leaving 12 bases between the germline ends. The CDR3 loop is CASREQAINYGYTF. As DNA, the CDR3 is TGCGCCAGCAGGGAACAGGCAATTAACTATGGCTACACCTTC.

This clonotype was seen only a few times. J is TRBJ1-2 and V is TRBV15; D perhaps matches TRBD1 (5 bases). V lost 3 bases and J lost 6, with 11 bases in between. This CDR3 is 13 amino acids long. Germline assignment: CDR1 LNHNV and CDR2 YYDKDF (reference sequence). CDR3 sequence (DNA): TGTGCCACCAGCAGGACAGAAAGAAATGGCTACACCTTC. Translated, it gives CATSRTERNGYTF.

This clonotype was found many times. The V gene is TRBV12-3 or TRBV12-4, the J gene TRBJ2-3; TRBD2 matches 10 bases. The CDR3 runs to 15 residues. V was clipped by 5 bases and J by 2 bases; unmatched bases: 4. The CDR3 sequence is CASSQLAGPTDTQYF. CDR3 DNA sequence: TGTGCCAGCAGTCAACTAGCGGGACCCACAGATACGCAGTATTTT.

This clonotype was seen more than once but under ten times. The chain is built from TRBV10-3 and TRBJ1-6, with 9 bases fitting TRBD1. Germline CDR1 reads ENHRY; CDR2 reads SYGVKD. The V and J ends lost 11 bases and 8 bases, in that order; junction bases with no gene match: 7. CDR3 length: 13 amino acids. CDR3: CAAKTGGDSPLHF. The CDR3 bases are TGTGCCGCCAAGACAGGGGGTGATTCACCCCTCCACTTT.

Regarding this clonotype: At one boundary the junction diverges from the germline segment, which might be a read error. This chain uses TRBV19 with TRBJ2-1, with 9 nucleotides matching TRBD2. The CDR3 runs to 16 residues. CDR1 LNHDA and CDR2 SQIVND come from the germline V gene (reference sequence). The CDR3 sequence is CAGSLASGNSYNEQFF. The CDR3 region has the DNA TGTGCCGGTAGTTTGGCTAGCGGGAACTCCTACAATGAGCAGTTCTTC.

There are many counts of this clonotype. CDR3 sequence: CASSDRGPANSPLHF. CDR3 nucleotide sequence: TGTGCCAGCAGCGACAGGGGGCCCGCTAATTCACCCCTCCACTTT. V usage is TRBV6-2 or TRBV6-3 and J usage is TRBJ1-6; 10 bases align to TRBD1. The CDR3 consists of 15 residues. Germline V lookup: CDR1 MNHEY, CDR2 SVGEGT. Losses at the gene ends were 6 bases for V and 6 bases for J; bases not matched to a gene: 5.

The sample holds many counts of this clonotype. The chain has TRBV5-1 and TRBJ2-7, with D unclear. Per the germline V gene, CDR1 is SGHRS and CDR2 is YFSETQ. The CDR3 covers 14 residues. Trimming stripped 6 bases from V and 0 bases from J, with 13 bases between. CDR3 region: CASKWQRSSYEQYF. The CDR3 DNA sequence: TGCGCCAGCAAGTGGCAAAGGAGCTCCTACGAGCAGTACTTC.

The genes are TRBV30 and TRBJ1-1; no clear D gene. The CDR3 sequence is 13 residues long. With 8 bases removed from V and 5 bases from J, the gap between germline ends came to 18 bases. CDR1 and CDR2 (germline): GTSNPN, SVGIG (reference sequence). As DNA, the CDR3 is TGTGCCGGCCACCGCCCAGGAGGGACTGAAGCTTTCTTT. This codes for CAGHRPGGTEAFF.

This chain links TRBV10-3 with TRBJ2-7; TRBD1 matches 7 bases. CDR3 length: 13 amino acids. V lost 4 bases, J lost 2 bases, and 2 bases stayed unmatched. The germline V gene encodes CDR1 ENHRY and CDR2 SYGVKD. DNA for the CDR3: TGTGCCATCAGTGGTGACAGGGCCTACGAGCAGTACTTC. Its translation: CAISGDRAYEQYF.

This clonotype was counted many times. The gene calls are TRBV28 and TRBJ1-2, with D unclear. The CDR3 consists of 18 residues. Germline loops: CDR1 MDHEN, CDR2 SYDVKM. Trimming stripped 3 bases from V and 5 bases from J, with 25 bases between. This CDR3 reads CASSFLDGTDGSKYGYTF. The CDR3 coding sequence is TGTGCCAGCAGTTTTTTAGATGGAACGGACGGGAGCAAGTATGGCTACACCTTC.

This chain connects TRBV24-1 to TRBJ2-6; tentatively, D is TRBD2 (5 bases). This CDR3 region has 15 residues. V lost 4 bases to trimming and J lost 9 bases, with 15 bases between them. The germline gives CDR1 KGHDR, CDR2 SFDVKD. CDR3 loop: CATSDPLGRDNVLTF. Here the CDR3 DNA reads TGTGCCACCAGTGACCCCCTTGGACGGGACAACGTCCTGACTTTC.

CDR3 DNA: TGCAGTGCTAGAGACCCTAGCTCTGGGGCCAACGTCCTGACTTTC. Encoded protein: CSARDPSSGANVLTF. V gene TRBV20-1 combines with J gene TRBJ2-6; D is uncertain. This CDR3 has 15 residues. CDR1 and CDR2 (germline): DFQATT, SNEGSKA (reference sequence). The V gene lost 0 bases and the J gene lost 0 bases, with 6 bases spanning the gap.

At least ten counts were recorded for this clonotype. DNA for the CDR3: TGTGCCAGCAGCGCCCCTTACAGGGGGCTTTCTGGAAACACCATATATTTT. This gives the protein CASSAPYRGLSGNTIYF. This chain joins TRBV3-1 and TRBJ1-3, with 9 bases matching TRBD1. This CDR3 comprises 17 residues. The germline V gene has CDR1 LGHDT and CDR2 YNNKEL (reference sequence). Losses at the gene ends were 5 bases for V and 1 base for J; bases not matched to a gene: 9.

This clonotype was detected many times. The rearrangement uses TRBV6-1 and TRBJ2-3; 12 bases align to TRBD2. This CDR3 region has 16 residues. CDR1 MNHNS and CDR2 SASEGT come from the germline V gene. V trimming: 5 bases; J trimming: 4 bases; junction bases outside the gene matches: 7. CDR3 DNA sequence: TGTGCCAGCAGTACATCTAGCGGGAGGGTGGCAGATACGCAGTATTTT. It is translated as CASSTSSGRVADTQYF.